This T cell receptor (beta chain) was obtained from a study of blood T cell repertoires in COVID-19. This CDR3 region has 15 residues. Between the trimmed V and J ends, which lost 0 bases and 4 bases, there was a span of 14 bases. Germline lookup yields CDR1 SGDLS and CDR2 YYNGEE. The assay was immunoSEQ multiplex PCR, and TCRdb's table has in-frame clones only and misses some. The sample yields 45,000 or so clones, 83% seen once. The rearrangement joins TRBV9 to TRBJ2-7; no firm D call. The TCR sequence derives from a man older than 75 in a cohort sampled during active COVID-19. Sequences were obtained from peripheral blood. CDR3 bases: TGTGCCAGCAGCGTAGATCCCGACGACTTTTACGAGCAGTACTTC. Residues: CASSVDPDDFYEQYF.